These 5 T cell receptor beta chains were all obtained from the same sample, sequenced in a study of blood T cells in healthy people across ages. Combining a sample-barcoded 5' primer with a J-beta primer mix, a second PCR ran for 7 to 11 cycles. TCRdb redid the calling of the 5' RACE reads with MiXCR, one entry per CDR3 protein. Of about 1.4 million distinct CDR3 sequences in the sample, almost 60% were seen once. Sequenced: blood. These receptors all stem from a man younger than 35 in good health.

The DNA for the CDR3 is TGTGCCAGCCGGCAGGGGCCTTCACCAGAAGCTTTCTTT. It codes for CASRQGPSPEAFF. The rearrangement links TRBV12-3 or TRBV12-4 to TRBJ1-1, with TRBD1 as a possible D gene (6 bases). The CDR3 spans 13 residues. V was trimmed by 8 bases and J by 8 bases, leaving 18 bases between them.

This clonotype was found a few times. This chain joins TRBV2 and TRBJ2-5; 11 nucleotides line up with TRBD1. The DNA matches TRBJ2-7 better at its end, which makes the J call doubtful. Germline-derived CDR1 and CDR2 are SNHLY and FYNNEI. This CDR3 is built from 15 residues. CDR3 sequence reads: CASKNGQGASNEQYF. The CDR3 region has the DNA TGTGCCAGCAAGAATGGACAGGGGGCTTCAAACGAGCAGTACTTC.

The chain has TRBV5-1 and TRBJ2-7; D uncertain. V lost 0 bases to trimming and J lost 0 bases, with 10 bases between them. This CDR3 is 15 amino acids long. CDR1 SGHRS and CDR2 YFSETQ come from the germline V gene. CDR3 sequence reads: CASSLEALLSYEQYF. For the CDR3, the DNA is TGCGCCAGCAGCTTGGAAGCGCTACTCTCCTACGAGCAGTACTTC. Together with reference TRBV5-1 and TRBJ2-7, the CDR3 gives the full variable domain: KAGVTQTPRYLIKTRGQQVTLSCSPISGHRSVSWYQQTPGQGLQFLFEYFSETQRNKGNFPGRFSGRQFSNSRSEMNVSTLELGDSALYLCASSLEALLSYEQYFGPGTRLTVT.

The chain couples TRBV29-1 to TRBJ2-7; D is possibly TRBD1 (6 bases). V lost 7 bases, J lost 2 bases, and 12 bases lay in between. The germline CDR1 and CDR2 sequences are SQVTM and ANQGSEA. The CDR3 covers 12 residues. CDR3 loop: CSGRRGTYEQYF. The CDR3 nucleotides read TGCAGCGGGCGCAGGGGAACCTACGAGCAGTACTTC.

The chain couples TRBV20-1 to TRBJ2-3; 7 bases are a match to TRBD2. J gave up 4 bases and V 5 bases, and 0 bases lay outside the gene matches. The germline V gene encodes CDR1 DFQATT and CDR2 SNEGSKA (reference sequence). This CDR3 contains 11 residues. The CDR3 DNA reads as TGCAGTGCTGGACTAGCAGATACGCAGTATTTT. Amino acids: CSAGLADTQYF.